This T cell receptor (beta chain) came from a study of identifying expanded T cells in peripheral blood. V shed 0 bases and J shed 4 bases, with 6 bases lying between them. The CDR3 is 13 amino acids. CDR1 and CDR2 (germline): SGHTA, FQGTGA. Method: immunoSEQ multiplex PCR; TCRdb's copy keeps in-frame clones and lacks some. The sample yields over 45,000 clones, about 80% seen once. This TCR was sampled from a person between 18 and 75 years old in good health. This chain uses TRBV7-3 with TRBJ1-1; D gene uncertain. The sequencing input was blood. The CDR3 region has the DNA TGTGCCAGCAGCTTAACCGGGATCACTGAAGCTTTCTTT. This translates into CASSLTGITEAFF.